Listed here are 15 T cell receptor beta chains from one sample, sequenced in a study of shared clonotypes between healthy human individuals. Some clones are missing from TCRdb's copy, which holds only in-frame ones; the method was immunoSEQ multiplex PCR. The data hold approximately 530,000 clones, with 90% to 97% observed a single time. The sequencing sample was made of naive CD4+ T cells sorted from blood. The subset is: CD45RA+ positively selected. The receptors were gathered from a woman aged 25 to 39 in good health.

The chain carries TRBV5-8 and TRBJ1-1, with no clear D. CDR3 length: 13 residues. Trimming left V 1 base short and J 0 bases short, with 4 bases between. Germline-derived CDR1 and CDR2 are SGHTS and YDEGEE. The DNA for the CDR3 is TGTGCCAGCAGCTTGTGGATGAACACTGAAGCTTTCTTT. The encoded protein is CASSLWMNTEAFF.

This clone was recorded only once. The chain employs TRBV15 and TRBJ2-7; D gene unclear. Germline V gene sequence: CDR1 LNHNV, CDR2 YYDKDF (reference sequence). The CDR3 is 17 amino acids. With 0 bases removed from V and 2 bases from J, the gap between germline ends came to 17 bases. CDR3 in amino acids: CATSRDSLRQRPYEQYF. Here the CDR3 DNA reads TGTGCCACCAGCAGAGATTCTTTACGGCAGCGACCCTACGAGCAGTACTTC. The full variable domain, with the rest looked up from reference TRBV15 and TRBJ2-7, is DAMVIQNPRYQVTQFGKPVTLSCSQTLNHNVMYWYQQKSSQAPKLLFHYYDKDFNNEADTPDNFQSRRPNTSFCFLDIRSPGLGDTAMYLCATSRDSLRQRPYEQYFGPGTRLTVT.

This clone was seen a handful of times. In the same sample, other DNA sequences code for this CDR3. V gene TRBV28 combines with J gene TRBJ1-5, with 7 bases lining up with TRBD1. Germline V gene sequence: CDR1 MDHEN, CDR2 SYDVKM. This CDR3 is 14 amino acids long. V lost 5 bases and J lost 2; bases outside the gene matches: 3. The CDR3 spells CASSPGQRNQPQHF. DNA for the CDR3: TGTGCCAGCAGTCCGGGACAGCGCAATCAGCCCCAGCATTTT.

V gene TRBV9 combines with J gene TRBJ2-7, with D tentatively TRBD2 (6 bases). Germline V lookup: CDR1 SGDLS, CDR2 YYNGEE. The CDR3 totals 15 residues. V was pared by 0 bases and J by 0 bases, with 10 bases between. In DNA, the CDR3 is TGTGCCAGCAGCGTAGCCCCTAGCGCCTCCTACGAGCAGTACTTC. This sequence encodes CASSVAPSASYEQYF.

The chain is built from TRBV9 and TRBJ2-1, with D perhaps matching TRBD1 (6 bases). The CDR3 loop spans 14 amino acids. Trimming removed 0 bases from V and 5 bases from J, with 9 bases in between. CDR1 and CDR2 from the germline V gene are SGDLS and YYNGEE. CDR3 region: CASSVGQANNEQFF. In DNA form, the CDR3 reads TGTGCCAGCAGCGTAGGACAGGCAAACAATGAGCAGTTCTTC.

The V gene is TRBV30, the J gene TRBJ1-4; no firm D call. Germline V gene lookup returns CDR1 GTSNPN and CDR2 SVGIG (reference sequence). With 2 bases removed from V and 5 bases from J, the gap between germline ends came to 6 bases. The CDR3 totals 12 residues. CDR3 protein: CAWSTDNEKLFF. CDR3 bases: TGTGCCTGGAGTACGGACAATGAAAAACTGTTTTTT.

The CDR3 loop reads CASSFGAGANRKLFF. The CDR3 nucleotides read TGTGCCAGCAGTTTTGGTGCAGGGGCCAATAGAAAACTGTTTTTT. The chain is built from TRBV28 and TRBJ1-4; a possible D gene is TRBD1 (6 bases). Trimming removed 3 bases at V and 10 bases at J, with 18 bases between. The CDR3 is 15 amino acids. The germline CDR1 and CDR2 sequences are MDHEN and SYDVKM. Based on the CDR3 plus reference TRBV28 and TRBJ1-4, the full variable domain is DVKVTQSSRYLVKRTGEKVFLECVQDMDHENMFWYRQDPGLGLRLIYFSYDVKMKEKGDIPEGYSVSREKKERFSLILESASTNQTSMYLCASSFGAGANRKLFFGSGTQLSVL.

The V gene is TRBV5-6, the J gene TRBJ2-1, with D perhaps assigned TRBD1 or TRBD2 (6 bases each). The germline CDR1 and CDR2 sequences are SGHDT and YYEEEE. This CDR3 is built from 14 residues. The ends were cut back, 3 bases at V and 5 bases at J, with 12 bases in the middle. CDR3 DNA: TGTGCCAGCAGCTCCGGGGGCATTGACAATGAGCAGTTCTTC. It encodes CASSSGGIDNEQFF.

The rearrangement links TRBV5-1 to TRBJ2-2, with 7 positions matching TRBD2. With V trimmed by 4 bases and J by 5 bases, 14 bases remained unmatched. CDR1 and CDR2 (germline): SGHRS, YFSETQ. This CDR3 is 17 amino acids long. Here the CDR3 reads CASSTGLPEAGTGELFF. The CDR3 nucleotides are TGCGCCAGCAGCACCGGACTACCCGAAGCGGGGACCGGGGAGCTGTTTTTT.

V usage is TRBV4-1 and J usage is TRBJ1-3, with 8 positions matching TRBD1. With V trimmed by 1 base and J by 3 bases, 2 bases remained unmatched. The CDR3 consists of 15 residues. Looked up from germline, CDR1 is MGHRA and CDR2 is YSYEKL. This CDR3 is CASSQGGQGGNTIYF. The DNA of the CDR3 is TGCGCCAGCAGCCAAGGTGGACAGGGTGGAAACACCATATATTTT.

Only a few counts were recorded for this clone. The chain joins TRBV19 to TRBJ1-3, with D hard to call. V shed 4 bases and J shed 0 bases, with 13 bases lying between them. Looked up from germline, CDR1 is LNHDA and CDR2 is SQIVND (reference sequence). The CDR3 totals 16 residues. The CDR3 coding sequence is TGTGCCAGTAGTAGGGCACTGCTTCACTCTGGAAACACCATATATTTT. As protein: CASSRALLHSGNTIYF.

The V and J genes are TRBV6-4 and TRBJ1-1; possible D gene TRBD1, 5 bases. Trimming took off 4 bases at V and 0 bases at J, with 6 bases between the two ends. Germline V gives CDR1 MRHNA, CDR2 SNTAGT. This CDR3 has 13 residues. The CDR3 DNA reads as TGTGCCAGCAGTGTGGGGCTGAACACTGAAGCTTTCTTT. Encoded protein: CASSVGLNTEAFF.

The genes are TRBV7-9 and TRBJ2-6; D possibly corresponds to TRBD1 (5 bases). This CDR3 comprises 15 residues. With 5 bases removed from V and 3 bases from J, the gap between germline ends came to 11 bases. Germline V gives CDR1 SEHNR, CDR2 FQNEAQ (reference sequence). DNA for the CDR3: TGTGCCAGCAGCCAGCAGGGTGGTGGGGCCAACGTCCTGACTTTC. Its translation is CASSQQGGGANVLTF.

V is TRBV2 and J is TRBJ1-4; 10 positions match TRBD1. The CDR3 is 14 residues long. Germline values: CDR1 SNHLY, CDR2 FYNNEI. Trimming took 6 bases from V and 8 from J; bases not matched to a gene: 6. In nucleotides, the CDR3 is TGTGCCAGCAGACCGGGACAGGGGCAAGAAAAACTGTTTTTT. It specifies CASRPGQGQEKLFF.

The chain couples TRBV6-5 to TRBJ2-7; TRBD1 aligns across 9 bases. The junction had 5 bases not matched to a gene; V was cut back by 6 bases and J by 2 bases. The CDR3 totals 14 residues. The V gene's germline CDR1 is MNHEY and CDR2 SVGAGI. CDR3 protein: CASRPGQGTYEQYF. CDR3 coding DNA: TGTGCCAGCAGGCCGGGACAGGGAACCTACGAGCAGTACTTC.